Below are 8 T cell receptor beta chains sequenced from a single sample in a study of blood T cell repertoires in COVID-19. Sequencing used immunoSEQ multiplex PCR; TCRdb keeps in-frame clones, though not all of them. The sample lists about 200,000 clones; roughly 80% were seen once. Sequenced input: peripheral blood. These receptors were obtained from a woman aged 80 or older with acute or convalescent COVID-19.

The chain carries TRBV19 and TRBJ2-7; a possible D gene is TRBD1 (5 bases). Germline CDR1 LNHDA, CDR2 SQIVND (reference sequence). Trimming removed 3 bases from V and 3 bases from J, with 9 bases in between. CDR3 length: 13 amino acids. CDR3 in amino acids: CASSIDRDYEQYF. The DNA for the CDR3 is TGTGCCAGTAGTATTGACAGAGACTACGAGCAGTACTTC. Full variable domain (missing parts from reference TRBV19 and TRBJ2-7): DGGITQSPKYLFRKEGQNVTLSCEQNLNHDAMYWYRQDPGQGLRLIYYSQIVNDFQKGDIAEGYSVSREKKESFPLTVTSAQKNPTAFYLCASSIDRDYEQYFGPGTRLTVT.

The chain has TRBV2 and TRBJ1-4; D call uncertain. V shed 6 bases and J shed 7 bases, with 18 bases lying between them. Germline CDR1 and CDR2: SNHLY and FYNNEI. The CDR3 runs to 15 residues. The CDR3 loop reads CASSHGLQLFEKLFF. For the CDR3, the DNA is TGTGCCAGCAGCCACGGCCTACAACTATTTGAAAAACTGTTTTTT.

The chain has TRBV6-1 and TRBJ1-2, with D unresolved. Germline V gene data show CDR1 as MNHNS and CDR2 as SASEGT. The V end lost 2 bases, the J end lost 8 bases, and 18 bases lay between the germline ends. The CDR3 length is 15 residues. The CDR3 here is CASSETQTPLGGYTF. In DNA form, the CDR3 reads TGTGCCAGCAGTGAAACCCAGACCCCTCTAGGAGGCTACACCTTC.

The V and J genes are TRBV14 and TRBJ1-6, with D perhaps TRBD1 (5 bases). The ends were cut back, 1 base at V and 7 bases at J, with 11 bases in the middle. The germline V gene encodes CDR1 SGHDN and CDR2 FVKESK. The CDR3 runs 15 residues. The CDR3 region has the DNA TGTGCCAGCAGCCAAGGGCAGGGAAGAAATTCACCCCTCCACTTT. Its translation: CASSQGQGRNSPLHF.

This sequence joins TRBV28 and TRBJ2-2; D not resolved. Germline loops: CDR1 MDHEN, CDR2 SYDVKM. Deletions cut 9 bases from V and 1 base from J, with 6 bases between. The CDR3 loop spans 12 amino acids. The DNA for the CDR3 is TGTGCCAGTTACAGGAACACCGGGGAGCTGTTTTTT. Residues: CASYRNTGELFF.

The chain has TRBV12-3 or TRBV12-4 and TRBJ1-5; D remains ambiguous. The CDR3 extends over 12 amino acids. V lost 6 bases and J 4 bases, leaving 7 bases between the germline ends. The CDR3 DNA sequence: TGTGCCAGCAGCCCACGGAATCAGCCCCAGCATTTT. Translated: CASSPRNQPQHF.

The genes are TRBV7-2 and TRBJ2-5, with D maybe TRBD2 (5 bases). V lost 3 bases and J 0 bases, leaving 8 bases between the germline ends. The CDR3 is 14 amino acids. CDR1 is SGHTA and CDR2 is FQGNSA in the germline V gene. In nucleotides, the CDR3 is TGTGCCAGCAGCTTGAGGAGGAACCAAGAGACCCAGTACTTC. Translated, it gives CASSLRRNQETQYF. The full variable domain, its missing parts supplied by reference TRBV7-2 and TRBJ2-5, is GAGVSQSPSNKVTEKGKDVELRCDPISGHTALYWYRQSLGQGLEFLIYFQGNSAPDKSGLPSDRFSAERTGGSVSTLTIQRTQQEDSAVYLCASSLRRNQETQYFGPGTRLLVL.

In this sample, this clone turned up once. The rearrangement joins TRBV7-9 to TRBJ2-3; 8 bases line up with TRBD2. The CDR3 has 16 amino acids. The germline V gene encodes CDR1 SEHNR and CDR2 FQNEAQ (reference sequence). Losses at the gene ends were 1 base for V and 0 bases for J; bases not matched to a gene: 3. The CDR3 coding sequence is TGTGCCAGCAGCTTAGACGGGGGGGCCAGCACAGATACGCAGTATTTT. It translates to CASSLDGGASTDTQYF.